This T cell receptor (beta chain) was retrieved from a study of prognosis after radiotherapy for stage I lung cancer. Study-level information: Over eleven of the patients presented with newly diagnosed primary stage I lung tumors; five or six had oligometastatic NSCLC following surgical resection of the primary tumor.

After removal of 7 bases from V and 8 bases from J, the junction contained 15 bases not matched to a gene. The CDR3 covers 15 residues. Germline lookup yields CDR1 SGDLS and CDR2 YYNGEE. A volume of around 6 milliliters of peripheral blood was collected by draw at each of two time points. Within the sample, this clonotype is medium-sized. Template was genomic DNA; TCR beta CDR3 amplified in two multiplex PCR rounds. First-round PCR used primers specific to each TRBV and TRBJ gene. TCRdb reprocessed the multiplex PCR reads via MiXCR and lists one record per CDR3 protein. The sample carries around 11,000 distinct CDR3 sequences, around 55% recorded once.

The genes are TRBV9 and TRBJ2-1; 7 positions match TRBD1. Material: PBMCs, obtained before or after stereotactic body radiation therapy (not recorded which). This TCR was recovered from a donor of 50 years or more with non-small cell lung cancer. The CDR3 nucleotides are TGTGCCAGCTCCTACGGGACAGCAAAATCAGATGAGCAGTTCTTC. Translation: CASSYGTAKSDEQFF.